The clone carrying this T cell receptor (beta chain) occurred once. As yet, its antigen is unknown. This sample was included in a study of STAT5B mutations in CD4+ large granular lymphocyte leukemia. Study overall: The CDR3 'QG' motif was associated with a particular HLA allele among healthy donors.

Clones were sequenced by immunoSEQ multiplex PCR, and TCRdb holds only the in-frame ones, with some missing. This table has around 30,000 clones, 72% appearing once. Findings and caveats of the study: Main leukemic clonotypes were patient-specific, but roughly 26% appeared at low frequency elsewhere. Without putative leukemic clones, patient CD4-sorted repertoires remained more clonal than healthy CD4+ repertoires. 8/27 top patient clones versus 2/35 control clones were TRBV06-family.

The CDR3 length is 13 residues. Trimming at V came to 7 bases and at J to 1 base, leaving 4 bases not matched to a gene. Germline CDR1 is SQVTM and CDR2 is ANQGSEA. The source material was CD4+ T cells from blood buffy coats. The chain uses TRBV29-1 and TRBJ1-1; 9 nucleotides line up with TRBD1. The TCR originated in a human donor in good health. The CDR3 sequence: CSGGGQGNTEAFF. Written as DNA, the CDR3 is TGCAGCGGGGGGGGACAGGGGAACACTGAAGCTTTCTTT.